The next 6 T cell receptor beta chains were all read from a single sample in a study of neurological immune-mediated disorders. One entry per CDR3 protein results from TCRdb running MiXCR on the 5' RACE reads. The sample consists of under 40,000 distinct CDR3 sequences, about 7% of them appearing once. What was sequenced was PBMCs. These receptors were taken from a woman aged 40-49 years in good health.

This clonotype appeared many times. The genes are TRBV29-1 and TRBJ1-1, with no clear D. The CDR3 is made up of 13 amino acids. The V end was cut by 2 bases, the J end by 4 bases, with 11 bases between. CDR1 is SQVTM and CDR2 is ANQGSEA in the germline V gene. CDR3 nucleotide sequence: TGCAGCGTTGAACAGGCATTGGGCACTGAAGCTTTCTTT. This sequence encodes CSVEQALGTEAFF.

This clonotype has a count of ten or more. The chain combines TRBV9 with TRBJ2-7; D possibly uses TRBD1 or TRBD2 (5 bases each). The CDR3 has 14 residues. Germline values: CDR1 SGDLS, CDR2 YYNGEE. Trimming removed 6 bases at V and 2 bases at J, with 15 bases between. CDR3 residues: CASNRPGRTYEQYV. CDR3 coding DNA: TGTGCCAGCAACCGACCGGGACGTACCTACGAGCAGTACGTC.

The table lists this clonotype with many counts. V gene TRBV6-1 combines with J gene TRBJ2-7; D possibly corresponds to TRBD2 (6 bases). The CDR3 sequence is 13 residues long. The V end was cut by 6 bases, the J end by 3 bases, with 12 bases between. Germline CDR1 is MNHNS and CDR2 is SASEGT. CDR3 region: CASRRASDYEQYF. The CDR3 DNA reads as TGTGCCAGCAGAAGGGCTAGCGACTACGAGCAGTACTTC.

This clonotype has ten or more counts. The chain has TRBV5-1 and TRBJ2-7; tentatively, D is TRBD1 (6 bases). This CDR3 is built from 15 residues. V lost 4 bases and J lost 3, with 17 bases in between. From germline, CDR1 is SGHRS and CDR2 YFSETQ. This chain's CDR3 is CASSPDGQPNYEQYV. The CDR3 DNA reads as TGCGCCAGCAGCCCCGATGGACAGCCGAACTACGAGCAGTACGTC.

This clonotype was detected ten times or more. The V and J genes are TRBV24-1 and TRBJ2-5; a weak D match, TRBD2 (7 bases). CDR1 and CDR2 (germline): KGHDR, SFDVKD. V lost 4 bases to trimming and J lost 0 bases, with 14 bases between them. The CDR3 spans 16 residues. The CDR3 DNA is TGTGCCACCAGTGACCTCGGAGGGGGGGACCAAGAGACCCAGTACTTC. This encodes CATSDLGGGDQETQYF.

This clonotype was counted many times. J is TRBJ2-7 and V is TRBV20-1; tentative D call: TRBD1 (5 bases). V gave up 3 bases and J gave up 3 bases, with 15 bases separating them. Germline V gene lookup returns CDR1 DFQATT and CDR2 SNEGSKA (reference sequence). This CDR3 is 14 amino acids long. In DNA form, the CDR3 reads TGCAGTGCTAGTCCAGAGGACATGGACTACGAGCAGTACTTC. This codes for CSASPEDMDYEQYF.